This T cell receptor (beta chain) is drawn from a study of regulatory T cells in long-lasting Graves disease. iRepertoire HTBI primers and Arm-PCR of CDR3 regions built TCR beta libraries. TCRdb re-derived calls from the multiplex PCR reads in MiXCR, one entry per CDR3 protein. Seen here are fewer than 500,000 distinct CDR3 sequences, 15% to 20% observed once, and the top ten hold 12%. Study-wide points: The analysis examined peripheral blood only and excluded thyroid tissue. Persistent Graves' patients showed less TCR diversity than newly diagnosed ones. More public clonotypes were shared by persistent patients (about 3,000) than by new patients (about 970).

CDR1 is LNHDA, CDR2 SQIVND, per germline (reference sequence). The junction had 5 bases not matched to a gene; V was cut back by 5 bases and J by 5 bases. The CDR3 sequence is 13 residues long. Regarding time point: newly diagnosed GD, antithyroid drugs for less than 3 months. Scientists built the TCR library using RNA that was extracted from PBMCs. Graves' disease was diagnosed by American Thyroid Association guidelines. A note on this clonotype: Its antigen is undetermined.

These data were likewise used in another study, on T cells in Graves' hyperthyroidism and ophthalmopathy.

The specimen was peripheral blood mononuclear cells (PBMCs), collected at new diagnosis, from a patient treated with antithyroid drugs. The clonotype originates from a man aged 35-49 years with Graves disease. The V and J genes are TRBV19 and TRBJ1-1; TRBD1 matches 7 bases. The CDR3 loop is CASSQRGHTEAFF. The CDR3, as DNA: TGTGCCAGTAGTCAAAGGGGGCATACTGAAGCTTTCTTT.